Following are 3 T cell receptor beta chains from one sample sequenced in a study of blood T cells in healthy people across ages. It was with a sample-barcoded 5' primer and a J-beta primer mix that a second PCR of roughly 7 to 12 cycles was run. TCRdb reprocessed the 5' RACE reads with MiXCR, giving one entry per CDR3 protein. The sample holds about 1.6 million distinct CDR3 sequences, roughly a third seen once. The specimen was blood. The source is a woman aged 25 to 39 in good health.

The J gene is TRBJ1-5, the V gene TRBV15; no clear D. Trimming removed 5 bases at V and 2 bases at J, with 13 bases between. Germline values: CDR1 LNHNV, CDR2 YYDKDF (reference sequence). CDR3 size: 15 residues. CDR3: CATSLHFLGNQPQHF. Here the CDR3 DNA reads TGTGCCACCAGCTTACACTTTTTGGGCAATCAGCCCCAGCATTTT.

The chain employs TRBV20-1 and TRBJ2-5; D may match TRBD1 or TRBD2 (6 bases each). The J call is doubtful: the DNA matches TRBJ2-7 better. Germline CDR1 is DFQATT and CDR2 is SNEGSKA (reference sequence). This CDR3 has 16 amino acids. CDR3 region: CSARDPGGGNSYEQYF. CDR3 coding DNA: TGCAGTGCTAGAGATCCCGGGGGCGGGAACTCCTACGAGCAGTACTTC.

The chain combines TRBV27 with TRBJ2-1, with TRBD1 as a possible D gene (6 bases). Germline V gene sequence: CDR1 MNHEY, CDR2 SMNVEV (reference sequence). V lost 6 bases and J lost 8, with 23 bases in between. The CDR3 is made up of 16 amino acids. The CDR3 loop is CASRLGEQGREDEQFF. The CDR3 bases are TGTGCCAGCAGATTAGGGGAACAGGGTAGGGAAGATGAGCAGTTCTTC.